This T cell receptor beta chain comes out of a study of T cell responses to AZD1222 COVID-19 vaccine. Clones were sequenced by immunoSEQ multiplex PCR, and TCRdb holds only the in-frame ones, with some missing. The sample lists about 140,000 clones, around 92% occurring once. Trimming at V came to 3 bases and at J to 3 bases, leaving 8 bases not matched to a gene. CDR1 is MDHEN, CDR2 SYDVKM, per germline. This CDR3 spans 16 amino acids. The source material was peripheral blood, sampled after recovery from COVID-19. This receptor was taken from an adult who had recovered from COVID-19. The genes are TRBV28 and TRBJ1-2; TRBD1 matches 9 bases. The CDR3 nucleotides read TGTGCCAGCAGTTTGGTGGGACAGGGAATGGACTATGGCTACACCTTC. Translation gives CASSLVGQGMDYGYTF.